The 3 T cell receptor beta chains listed next were all sequenced from one sample in a study of shared clonotypes between healthy human individuals. The protocol was immunoSEQ multiplex PCR, while the TCRdb copy is restricted to in-frame clones and leaves out a portion. The profile shows over a million clones, roughly 75% of them singletons. Sequencing was done on a sample of memory CD4+ T cells sorted from blood. As to subset: CD45RA-negative fraction. These TCRs come from a young man in good health.

The chain links TRBV28 to TRBJ1-2, with unresolved D. Looked up from germline, CDR1 is MDHEN and CDR2 is SYDVKM. The V and J ends lost 3 bases and 7 bases respectively, with 9 bases between them. This CDR3 is 12 amino acids long. The CDR3 coding sequence is TGTGCCAGCAGTTTGACCCTGGCTGGCTACACCTTC. Amino acid sequence: CASSLTLAGYTF.

The chain uses TRBV27 and TRBJ2-3; D may correspond to TRBD1 or TRBD2 (6 bases each). The germline V gene has CDR1 MNHEY and CDR2 SMNVEV (reference sequence). V lost 6 bases, J lost 1 base, and 20 bases lay in between. This CDR3 region has 17 residues. CDR3 region: CASSPRGVGLGTDTQYF. The CDR3 DNA reads as TGTGCCAGCAGCCCGAGGGGGGTCGGCCTTGGCACAGATACGCAGTATTTT.

This chain uses TRBV7-9 with TRBJ1-6; no reliable D call. The CDR3 consists of 16 residues. V was shortened by 5 bases and J by 0 bases, with 11 bases between the two germline ends. Per germline, CDR1 SEHNR and CDR2 FQNEAQ (reference sequence). The DNA for the CDR3 is TGTGCCAGCAGCCGGAAGGGAAGCTCCTATAATTCACCCCTCCACTTT. It is translated as CASSRKGSSYNSPLHF.